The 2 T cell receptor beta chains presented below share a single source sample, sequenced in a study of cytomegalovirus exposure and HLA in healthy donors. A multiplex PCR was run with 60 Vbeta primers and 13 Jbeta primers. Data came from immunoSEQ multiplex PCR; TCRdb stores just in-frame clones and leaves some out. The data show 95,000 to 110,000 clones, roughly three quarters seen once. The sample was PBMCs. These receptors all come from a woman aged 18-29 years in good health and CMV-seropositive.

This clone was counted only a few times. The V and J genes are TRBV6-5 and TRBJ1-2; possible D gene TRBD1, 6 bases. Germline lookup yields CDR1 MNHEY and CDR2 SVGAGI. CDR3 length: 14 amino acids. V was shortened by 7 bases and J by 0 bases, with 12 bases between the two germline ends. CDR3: CASTSGAPNYGYTF. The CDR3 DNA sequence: TGTGCCAGCACCTCAGGGGCGCCTAACTATGGCTACACCTTC.

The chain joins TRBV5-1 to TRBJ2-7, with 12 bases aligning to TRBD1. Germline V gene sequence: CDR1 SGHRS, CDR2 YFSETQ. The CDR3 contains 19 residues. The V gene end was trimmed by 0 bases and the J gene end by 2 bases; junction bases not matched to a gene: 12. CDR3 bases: TGCGCCAGCAGCTTGGAGGGACAGGGGGCGCAAAGATTCACCTACGAGCAGTACTTC. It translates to CASSLEGQGAQRFTYEQYF.